Listed here are 9 T cell receptor beta chains from one sample, sequenced in a study of OX40 agonist ivuxolimab in advanced cancers. The protocol was immunoSEQ multiplex PCR, while the TCRdb copy is restricted to in-frame clones and leaves out a portion. This table has approximately 74,000 clones, just under 95% appearing once. Specimen: CD4+ or CD8+ T cells sorted from blood, collected in a trial of the OX40 agonist ivuxolimab. The origin of the receptors is an adult with an advanced solid tumor such as melanoma, head and neck, liver or kidney cancer.

The chain links TRBV7-9 to TRBJ2-7, with 12 bases identical to TRBD2. J gave up 9 bases and V 1 base, and 10 bases lay outside the gene matches. The CDR3 totals 16 residues. The germline gives CDR1 SEHNR, CDR2 FQNEAQ (reference sequence). CDR3 bases: TGTGCCAGCAGCTTAGGGACTAGCGGGATCCCTACGAGGCAGTACTTC. Protein sequence: CASSLGTSGIPTRQYF.

The chain has TRBV25-1 and TRBJ1-6; the D gene is possibly TRBD1 (5 bases). Germline V lookup: CDR1 MGHDK, CDR2 SYGVNS. Trimming stripped 0 bases from V and 10 bases from J, with 10 bases between. This CDR3 has 14 amino acids. As DNA, the CDR3 is TGTGCCAGCAGTGAATACAGGGATGGCTCACCCCTCCACTTT. It yields the protein CASSEYRDGSPLHF. The full variable domain, with the rest looked up from reference TRBV25-1 and TRBJ1-6, is EADIYQTPRYLVIGTGKKITLECSQTMGHDKMYWYQQDPGMELHLIHYSYGVNSTEKGDLSSESTVSRIRTEHFPLTLESARPSHTSQYLCASSEYRDGSPLHFGNGTRLTVT.

On this clone itself: A read error may produce the germline difference seen at one junction end. The V and J genes are TRBV29-1 and TRBJ2-7, with D possibly matching TRBD2 (6 bases). The CDR3 extends over 12 amino acids. The germline V gene encodes CDR1 SQVTM and CDR2 ANQGSEA. CDR3 DNA: TGCAGCGTGGAAGGGACTCCGGGAGAGCAGTACTTC. Translated, it gives CSVEGTPGEQYF.

The chain joins TRBV28 to TRBJ2-7, with a weak D call TRBD2 (5 bases). CDR1 MDHEN and CDR2 SYDVKM come from the germline V gene. V lost 2 bases and J 4 bases, leaving 12 bases between the germline ends. This CDR3 has 14 amino acids. CDR3 in DNA: TGTGCCAGCAGTTTACTAGCTGGAGAATACGAGCAGTACTTC. It codes for CASSLLAGEYEQYF.

Turning to this clone: The sample holds other DNA sequences that translate to the same CDR3. The gene calls are TRBV6-5 and TRBJ2-2; 8 bases are a match to TRBD2. Germline CDR1 reads MNHEY; CDR2 reads SVGAGI. The CDR3 totals 15 residues. V lost 6 bases to trimming and J lost 0 bases; unmatched junction nucleotides: 3. CDR3 amino acids: CASRTGGANTGELFF. CDR3 DNA: TGTGCCAGCAGGACCGGGGGGGCGAACACCGGGGAGCTGTTTTTT.

V is TRBV7-8 and J is TRBJ2-7; TRBD2 agrees at 10 bases. CDR1 is SGHVS and CDR2 is FQNEAQ in the germline V gene. V gave up 1 base and J gave up 9 bases; unmatched junction bases: 12. This CDR3 is 16 amino acids long. The CDR3 coding sequence is TGTGCCAGCAGCTTAGTTTCTAGCGGGAGAGGGGGATGGCAGTACTTC. It translates to CASSLVSSGRGGWQYF.

The chain has TRBV5-1 and TRBJ2-5; the match to TRBD1 covers 9 bases. The CDR3 sequence is 17 residues long. Germline V gene data show CDR1 as SGHRS and CDR2 as YFSETQ. V shed 2 bases and J 2 bases; nucleotides not matched to a gene: 10. CDR3 DNA: TGCGCCAGCAGCTTTTACCCCGGGACAGGGTCGCAAGAGACCCAGTACTTC. Translating gives CASSFYPGTGSQETQYF. The full variable domain, its missing parts supplied by reference TRBV5-1 and TRBJ2-5, is KAGVTQTPRYLIKTRGQQVTLSCSPISGHRSVSWYQQTPGQGLQFLFEYFSETQRNKGNFPGRFSGRQFSNSRSEMNVSTLELGDSALYLCASSFYPGTGSQETQYFGPGTRLLVL.

V gene TRBV7-9 combines with J gene TRBJ2-1; D call uncertain. With 0 bases removed from V and 7 bases from J, the gap between germline ends came to 10 bases. The germline gives CDR1 SEHNR, CDR2 FQNEAQ (reference sequence). This CDR3 is 14 amino acids long. The chain's CDR3 is CASSLAAIANEQFF. The CDR3 DNA is TGTGCCAGCAGCTTAGCAGCAATAGCAAATGAGCAGTTCTTC. Full variable domain (outside the CDR3, taken from reference TRBV7-9 and TRBJ2-1): DTGVSQNPRHKITKRGQNVTFRCDPISEHNRLYWYRQTLGQGPEFLTYFQNEAQLEKSRLLSDRFSAERPKGSFSTLEIQRTEQGDSAMYLCASSLAAIANEQFFGPGTRLTVL.

The rearrangement joins TRBV28 to TRBJ1-1, with 8 nucleotides matching TRBD1. After removal of 3 bases from V and 1 base from J, the junction contained 1 base not matched to a gene. The V gene's germline CDR1 is MDHEN and CDR2 SYDVKM. The CDR3 is 14 residues long. The CDR3 loop is CASSFGQGNTEAFF. Written as DNA, the CDR3 is TGTGCCAGCAGTTTCGGACAGGGGAACACTGAAGCTTTCTTT.